This passage covers 8 T cell receptor beta chains from one sample sequenced in a study of blood T cell repertoires in COVID-19 (dated by TCRdb to 2020 to 2021). Library preparation employed the immunoSEQ multiplex PCR assay. This immuneACCESS table, as held by TCRdb, lists in-frame sequences with V and J called but not all clones. Of the missing ones, under half trace to an unresolved V gene in checked studies; the others have no known cause. In all, the sample holds 250,000 to 300,000 clones, and 88% of those were seen once. Clones ranked in the top ten supply about 11% of the sample. The specimen was peripheral blood. These receptors were collected from a woman in her twenties or thirties with COVID-19, enrolled during active disease.

The chain joins TRBV27 to TRBJ2-2, with 8 bases identical to TRBD2. The V gene end was trimmed by 1 base and the J gene end by 2 bases; junction bases not matched to a gene: 3. Germline V gene lookup returns CDR1 MNHEY and CDR2 SMNVEV (reference sequence). The CDR3 is 16 amino acids. The CDR3, as DNA: TGTGCCAGCAGTTTATGGCTAGCGGGTAACACCGGGGAGCTGTTTTTT. Protein product: CASSLWLAGNTGELFF.

V is TRBV30 and J is TRBJ1-1, with unresolved D. Germline CDR1 and CDR2: GTSNPN and SVGIG (reference sequence). V dropped 0 bases and J dropped 8 bases, with 13 bases sitting between them. The CDR3 has 13 residues. CDR3 loop: CAWSVHNRAEAFF. The CDR3 nucleotides are TGTGCCTGGAGTGTACATAACAGAGCAGAAGCTTTCTTT.

The V call is TRBV4-1, the J call TRBJ2-3, with 8 bases identical to TRBD2. The germline CDR1 and CDR2 sequences are MGHRA and YSYEKL. Unmatched junction bases numbered 11, after V lost 0 bases and J lost 6 bases. The CDR3 extends over 17 amino acids. CDR3 sequence (DNA): TGCGCCAGCAGCCAAGATCGACTAGCGCCCACACCCGATACGCAGTATTTT. Its translation: CASSQDRLAPTPDTQYF.

The genes are TRBV3-1 (or the pseudogene TRBV3-2) and TRBJ1-4; D may be TRBD1 (5 bases). The CDR3 spans 13 residues. Germline-derived CDR1 and CDR2 are LGHDT and YNNKEL (reference sequence). V lost 2 bases to trimming and J lost 7 bases, with 8 bases between them. CDR3 DNA: TGTGCCAGCAGCCAACGGGGGAGTGAAAAACTGTTTTTT. Its protein is CASSQRGSEKLFF.

The V call is TRBV24-1, the J call TRBJ1-3; 8 bases map to TRBD1. CDR3 length equals 16 residues. Per germline, CDR1 KGHDR and CDR2 SFDVKD. J was trimmed by 1 base and V by 4 bases; bases with no gene match: 5. CDR3: CATSDPDRESGNTIYF. The CDR3 nucleotides are TGTGCCACCAGTGACCCGGACAGGGAGTCTGGAAACACCATATATTTT.

The chain recombines TRBV2 with TRBJ1-5; 8 nucleotides match TRBD1. Germline V CDR1 and CDR2: SNHLY, FYNNEI. CDR3 length: 16 amino acids. With V trimmed by 5 bases and J by 2 bases, 8 bases remained unmatched. The DNA for the CDR3 is TGTGCCAGCAGTACAGGGGGAAGGGATGGCAATCAGCCCCAGCATTTT. The encoded protein is CASSTGGRDGNQPQHF.

In its sample, this clone was seen a few times. V usage is TRBV7-9 and J usage is TRBJ1-5; D unclear. V lost 4 bases to trimming and J lost 7 bases, with 8 bases between them. The CDR3 has 12 amino acids. Germline lookup yields CDR1 SEHNR and CDR2 FQNEAQ (reference sequence). The CDR3 sequence is CASSWAGQPQHF. The DNA of the CDR3 is TGTGCCAGCAGCTGGGCGGGGCAGCCCCAGCATTTT.

This clone was observed a single time. The gene calls are TRBV4-1 and TRBJ1-1; no clear D gene. The CDR3 spans 13 residues. V was clipped by 1 base and J by 1 base, with 4 bases between them. From germline, CDR1 is MGHRA and CDR2 YSYEKL. The CDR3 sequence is CASSQARNTEAFF. CDR3 bases: TGCGCCAGCAGCCAAGCGAGGAACACTGAAGCTTTCTTT.